This T cell receptor beta chain was sequenced in a study of blood T cell repertoires in COVID-19 (TCRdb year 2020). Turning to the overall study: The collaborator samples originated in the United States, Italy and Spain and spanned the acute and convalescent phases of COVID-19. The samples were drawn from two sources: the first 160 participants of the ongoing ImmuneRACE study, and over 950 subjects contributed by 6 global collaborators. The repertoires were released in a freely available public database meant as a resource for research on the immune response to SARS-CoV-2. Where available, HLA class I and class II types were obtained from metadata supplied by the sample provider rather than from assay-based typing. Deeply sampled blood TCRbeta repertoires from subjects exposed to, actively infected with, or recovered from COVID-19 were included in the dataset. The prospective study material was composed of cDNA or gDNA derived from T cells, B-cell-depleted T cells, or PBMCs. Sample metadata almost always included a de-identified subject ID, COVID-19 status, age in years and sex.

The immunoSEQ Assay, a bias-controlled multiplex PCR, was used to amplify TCRbeta CDR3 regions from genomic DNA. Concerning the study's data processing: The number of nucleated cells in each sample was estimated by amplification of reference gene primers within the assay. To quantify the absolute abundance of each unique TCRbeta CDR3 rearrangement, sequence reads were collapsed and filtered. For each sample, productive Simpson clonality was calculated as the square root of Simpson's diversity index across productive rearrangements. TCRdb carries this immuneACCESS record with in-frame sequences only. Its versions omit some clonotypes, under half of them owing to an unresolved V gene in the studies checked, with the rest unexplained. That table is the source of V, J and clone size, and D and trimming were worked out from the DNA. This sample lists approximately 210,000 clones; 75% to 90% were detected once. Roughly 0.69% of the sample rests with the top ten.

Each collaborating institution followed its own protocols to collect whole blood in K2EDTA tubes. Collaborator samples were shipped for TCRbeta analysis as frozen whole blood, isolated PBMCs, or DNA extracted from either sample type. In this sample, this clone turned up a few times. Its antigen remains undetermined. Qualities for individual bases were not recorded, and no much larger clone is one base off. Results the study describes overall, beyond this receptor: The amount of clinical and demographic metadata varied by source and participant and was provided uncurated.

From the germline V gene (reference sequence), CDR1 is SEHNR and CDR2 is FQNEAQ. The CDR3 numbers 12 residues from cysteine through phenylalanine. Left in the record is the CDR3 DNA by itself, 36 bases read in frame from the first base. V is clipped by 8 bases and J by 6 bases, and the sequence between their germline boundaries is 13 bases long. The sequenced material came from peripheral blood. Rearrangement joined TRBV7-9 to TRBJ1-2; matching of 5 bases hints at TRBD1 as the D gene. The receptor was isolated from a man in his forties or fifties with acute or convalescent COVID-19. The CDR3 corresponds to CASPSSGDGYTF. The DNA reads as follows: TGTGCCAGCCCATCGTCGGGGGATGGCTACACCTTC.